This T cell receptor (beta chain) is drawn from a study of long-term antiretroviral therapy in people with HIV. Study findings and constraints: Repertoire dominance by clones expanded before ART was seen at all time points.

In the case of this clone: Its antigen is unidentified.

Version v3.0 of the immunoSEQ assay ran at survey level. Assay: immunoSEQ multiplex PCR; the TCRdb copy retains only in-frame clones and omits some. Of around 25,000 clones in the sample, approximately 88% were seen once. Every donor contributed at least one pre-ART and at least two post-ART PBMC samples. Trimming left V 4 bases short and J 1 base short, with 7 bases between. Germline CDR1 is KGHSH and CDR2 is LQKENI. The CDR3 length is 13 residues. The sequences come from unsorted PBMCs, collected 1.8 years before starting antiretroviral therapy. The chain combines TRBV18 with TRBJ2-5; D is undetermined. The TCR comes from a man aged 45-65 years with HIV. The CDR3 reads CASSRSSQETQYF. The DNA of the CDR3 is TGTGCCAGCTCACGTAGCAGCCAAGAGACCCAGTACTTC. Supplemented by reference TRBV18 and TRBJ2-5, the full variable domain reads NAGVMQNPRHLVRRRGQEARLRCSPMKGHSHVYWYRQLPEEGLKFMVYLQKENIIDESGMPKERFSAEFPKEGPSILRIQQVVRGDSAAYFCASSRSSQETQYFGPGTRLLVL.